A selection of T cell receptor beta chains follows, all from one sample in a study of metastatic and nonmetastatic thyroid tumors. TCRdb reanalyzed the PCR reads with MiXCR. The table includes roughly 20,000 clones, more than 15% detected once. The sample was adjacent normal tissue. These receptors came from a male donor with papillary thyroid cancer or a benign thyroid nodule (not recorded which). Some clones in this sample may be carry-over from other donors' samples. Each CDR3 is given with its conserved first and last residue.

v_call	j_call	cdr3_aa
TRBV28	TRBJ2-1	CASSQTGNSNPEQFF
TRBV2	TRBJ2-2	CASSDRGPGSGELFF
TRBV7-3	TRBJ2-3	CASSLRGVGQGTDTQYF
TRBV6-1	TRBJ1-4	CASSEEVPGAGLF
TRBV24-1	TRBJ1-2	CATCEGDSYGYTF
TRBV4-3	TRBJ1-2	CASSQDQRGSYGYTF
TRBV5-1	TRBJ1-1	CASSSGQGFTEAFF
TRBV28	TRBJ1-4	CATWAATNEKLFF
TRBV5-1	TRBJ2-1	CASSETGETYNEQFF
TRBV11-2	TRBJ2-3	CASSLEWEPYIDAHYF
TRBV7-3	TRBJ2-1	CASSPGQGEQFF
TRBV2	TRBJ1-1	CASSVRSAGTEAFF
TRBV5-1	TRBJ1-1	CASSLEGVGSTEAFF
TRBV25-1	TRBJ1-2	CASSEGTGLEYGYTF
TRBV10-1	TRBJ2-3	CASSFGPMYDTQYF
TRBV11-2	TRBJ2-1	CASSSGLAGEGEQFF
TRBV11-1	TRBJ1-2	CASRKWTGISTNYGYTF
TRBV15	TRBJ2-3	CAASMMRTSGSETDTQYF
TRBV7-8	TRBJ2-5	CASSPDAGGAKTQYF
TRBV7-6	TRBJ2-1	CASSPRQGYNEQFF
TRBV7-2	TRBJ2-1	CASSLRPAAPGGEQFF
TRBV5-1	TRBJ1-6	CASSFATGGLSSPLHF